These 18 T cell receptor beta chains originate from one sample sequenced in a study of blood T cell repertoires in COVID-19. Sequencing was performed with immunoSEQ multiplex PCR; in TCRdb, only in-frame clones are kept and a portion is missing. The profile shows hundreds of thousands of clones, approximately 90% of them singletons. Sequencing used PBMCs or T cells enriched from blood (not recorded which). All receptors come from a woman aged 55-69 years in a cohort exposed to, infected with or recovered from COVID-19 (not recorded which).

This clone was detected only a few times. The gene calls are TRBV27 and TRBJ2-7, with a possible D match to TRBD1 (5 bases). In germline, CDR1 is MNHEY, CDR2 SMNVEV (reference sequence). The V gene lost 5 bases and the J gene lost 2 bases, with 13 bases spanning the gap. The CDR3 extends over 14 amino acids. The CDR3 bases are TGTGCCAGCAGTCGTGACAGAGCAGCCTACGAGCAGTACTTC. Protein sequence: CASSRDRAAYEQYF.

The table lists this clone with a count of one. The chain employs TRBV4-2 and TRBJ1-5, with 7 bases aligning to TRBD1. The CDR3 is 16 amino acids. Germline V gene sequence: CDR1 LGHNA, CDR2 YNFKEQ. Trimming cost V 4 bases and J 4 bases; bases outside gene matches: 10. Here the CDR3 DNA reads TGTGCCAGCAGCCCCCTCGCAGGGGGAGGAAATCAGCCCCAGCATTTT. Translation: CASSPLAGGGNQPQHF.

The V and J genes are TRBV6-5 and TRBJ2-5, with 7 bases matching TRBD1. V lost 5 bases, J lost 1 base, and 7 bases stayed unmatched. The CDR3 spans 15 residues. Germline V gene sequence: CDR1 MNHEY, CDR2 SVGAGI. CDR3 sequence (DNA): TGTGCCAGCAGTCGCAACAGGGGTAGCCAAGAGACCCAGTACTTC. It is translated as CASSRNRGSQETQYF.

V gene TRBV11-3 combines with J gene TRBJ2-7; 10 bases align to TRBD2. In germline, CDR1 is SGHNT, CDR2 YENEEA. The CDR3 extends over 19 amino acids. The ends lost 3 bases at V and 6 bases at J; junction bases unmatched: 20. The CDR3 region has the DNA TGTGCCAGCAGCTTTTCTTCCCTAGCGGGAGATCCCGGGGCTCTCGAGCAGTACTTC. Translation gives CASSFSSLAGDPGALEQYF.

The chain couples TRBV19 to TRBJ2-4, with 11 bases identical to TRBD2. V shed 6 bases and J 3 bases; nucleotides not matched to a gene: 13. The CDR3 has 18 residues. Germline V gene lookup returns CDR1 LNHDA and CDR2 SQIVND (reference sequence). This CDR3 reads CASSRFTLAGGYKNIQYF. CDR3 sequence (DNA): TGTGCCAGTAGCCGGTTTACCCTAGCGGGGGGTTACAAAAACATTCAGTACTTC.

This clone was seen once. The chain couples TRBV19 to TRBJ1-4; D unresolved. Trimming stripped 8 bases from V and 1 base from J, with 11 bases between. This CDR3 is built from 14 residues. Germline CDR1 is LNHDA and CDR2 is SQIVND (reference sequence). CDR3 nucleotide sequence: TGTGCCAGTTCGAACACGAAAACTAATGAAAAACTGTTTTTT. Translated: CASSNTKTNEKLFF.

The chain combines TRBV27 with TRBJ2-1, with 8 bases aligning to TRBD2. Trimming took 5 bases from V and 9 from J; bases not matched to a gene: 15. From germline, CDR1 is MNHEY and CDR2 SMNVEV (reference sequence). This CDR3 has 16 residues. As DNA, the CDR3 is TGTGCCAGCAGTCCTAGAATGGGACTAGGCTCAGGTGAGCAGTTCTTC. Amino acids: CASSPRMGLGSGEQFF.

V gene TRBV7-2 combines with J gene TRBJ1-1; no clear D. The CDR3 consists of 14 residues. Germline values: CDR1 SGHTA, CDR2 FQGNSA. Trimming cost V 5 bases and J 1 base, with 11 bases left between them. The CDR3 DNA follows: TGTGCCAGCAGCCCAGGTTCCAGGAACACTGAAGCTTTCTTT. Amino acids: CASSPGSRNTEAFF.

The genes are TRBV28 and TRBJ1-5; no definite D call. Trimming pared 4 bases from V and 2 bases from J, leaving 12 bases between. This CDR3 has 15 amino acids. CDR1 is MDHEN and CDR2 is SYDVKM in the germline V gene. The chain's CDR3 is CASSSGQRGNQPQHF. DNA for the CDR3: TGTGCCAGCAGTTCGGGTCAGAGAGGCAATCAGCCCCAGCATTTT.

The chain links TRBV4-1 to TRBJ2-1, with D tentatively TRBD2 (5 bases). Germline V gene lookup returns CDR1 MGHRA and CDR2 YSYEKL. Trimming shortened V by 4 bases and J by 2 bases, and 12 bases separated the two germline ends. This CDR3 region has 15 residues. This chain's CDR3 is CASSPAAAAYNEQFF. The CDR3 DNA is TGCGCCAGCAGCCCAGCGGCAGCGGCCTACAATGAGCAGTTCTTC.

In this sample, this clone turned up a few times. The chain recombines TRBV18 with TRBJ1-5; D perhaps matches TRBD1 (5 bases). Trimming took off 2 bases at V and 5 bases at J, with 13 bases between the two ends. The germline gives CDR1 KGHSH, CDR2 LQKENI. The CDR3 loop spans 15 amino acids. The CDR3, as DNA: TGTGCCAGCTCACCAACGGGGGGAGGTGATCAGCCCCAGCATTTT. This codes for CASSPTGGGDQPQHF. The whole variable domain, filled in from reference TRBV18 and TRBJ1-5, reads NAGVMQNPRHLVRRRGQEARLRCSPMKGHSHVYWYRQLPEEGLKFMVYLQKENIIDESGMPKERFSAEFPKEGPSILRIQQVVRGDSAAYFCASSPTGGGDQPQHFGDGTRLSIL.

The gene calls are TRBV9 and TRBJ1-4; D uncertain. The germline V gene encodes CDR1 SGDLS and CDR2 YYNGEE. The CDR3 loop spans 16 amino acids. V lost 2 bases, J lost 2 bases, and 13 bases lay in between. This CDR3 reads CASSVDPGGTNEKLFF. The CDR3 nucleotides are TGTGCCAGCAGCGTCGACCCCGGCGGGACTAATGAAAAACTGTTTTTT.

This chain connects TRBV27 to TRBJ2-1, with 7 bases aligning to TRBD2. Germline V CDR1 and CDR2: MNHEY, SMNVEV (reference sequence). Trimming removed 2 bases from V and 0 bases from J; junction bases left unmatched: 4. The CDR3 is 16 residues long. The CDR3 DNA reads TGTGCCAGCAGTTTAAGTGGCGGGGGCTCCTACAATGAGCAGTTCTTC. Its translation: CASSLSGGGSYNEQFF.

This clone was recorded once. This chain joins TRBV28 and TRBJ2-1, with a possible D match to TRBD1 (5 bases). The CDR3 spans 17 residues. CDR1 is MDHEN, CDR2 SYDVKM, per germline. The germline V and J ends were trimmed by 3 bases and 0 bases, with 15 bases remaining between them. The CDR3 here is CASSFLGQTHSYNEQFF. CDR3 DNA: TGTGCCAGCAGTTTTTTGGGGCAGACCCACTCCTACAATGAGCAGTTCTTC.

This chain joins TRBV29-1 and TRBJ1-1; TRBD1 matches at 10 bases. The CDR3 totals 14 residues. Per the germline V gene, CDR1 is SQVTM and CDR2 is ANQGSEA. Unmatched junction bases numbered 7, after V lost 6 bases and J lost 3 bases. The CDR3: CSVRTGGSYTEAFF. The CDR3 DNA reads as TGCAGCGTGCGGACAGGGGGTTCTTACACTGAAGCTTTCTTT.

The genes are TRBV7-3 and TRBJ2-3, with 7 positions matching TRBD2. V lost 6 bases, J lost 2 bases, and 5 bases stayed unmatched. Germline loops: CDR1 SGHTA, CDR2 FQGTGA. CDR3 length: 14 amino acids. The CDR3 DNA reads as TGTGCCAGCAGTCGAAGCGGGACCACAGATACGCAGTATTTT. It translates to CASSRSGTTDTQYF.

This clone was recorded once. V and J are TRBV30 and TRBJ2-7, with D maybe TRBD1 (5 bases). V lost 5 bases to trimming and J lost 3 bases, with 11 bases between them. In germline, CDR1 is GTSNPN, CDR2 SVGIG (reference sequence). The CDR3 runs to 12 residues. CDR3 protein: CAWAQGSYEQYF. The CDR3 DNA is TGTGCCTGGGCCCAGGGAAGCTACGAGCAGTACTTC.

The chain combines TRBV2 with TRBJ2-1; 9 nucleotides line up with TRBD2. J lost 6 bases, V lost 0 bases, and 6 bases had no gene match. In germline, CDR1 is SNHLY, CDR2 FYNNEI. The CDR3 extends over 16 amino acids. The CDR3 DNA reads TGTGCCAGCAGTGAAGCTGGCGCGGGAGGGGGCAATGAGCAGTTCTTC. Translation: CASSEAGAGGGNEQFF. Based on the CDR3 plus reference TRBV2 and TRBJ2-1, the full variable domain is EPEVTQTPSHQVTQMGQEVILRCVPISNHLYFYWYRQILGQKVEFLVSFYNNEISEKSEIFDDQFSVERPDGSNFTLKIRSTKLEDSAMYFCASSEAGAGGGNEQFFGPGTRLTVL.